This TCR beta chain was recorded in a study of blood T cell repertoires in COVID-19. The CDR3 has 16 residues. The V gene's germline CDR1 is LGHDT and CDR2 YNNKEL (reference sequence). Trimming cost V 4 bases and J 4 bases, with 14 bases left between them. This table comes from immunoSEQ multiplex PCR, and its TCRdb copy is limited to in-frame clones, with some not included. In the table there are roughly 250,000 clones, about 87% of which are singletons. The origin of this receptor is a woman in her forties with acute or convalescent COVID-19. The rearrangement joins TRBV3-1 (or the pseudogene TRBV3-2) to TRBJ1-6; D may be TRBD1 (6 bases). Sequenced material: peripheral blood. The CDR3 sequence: CASSRFKTGYNSPLHF. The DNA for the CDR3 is TGTGCCAGCAGCCGCTTTAAGACAGGTTATAATTCACCCCTCCACTTT.